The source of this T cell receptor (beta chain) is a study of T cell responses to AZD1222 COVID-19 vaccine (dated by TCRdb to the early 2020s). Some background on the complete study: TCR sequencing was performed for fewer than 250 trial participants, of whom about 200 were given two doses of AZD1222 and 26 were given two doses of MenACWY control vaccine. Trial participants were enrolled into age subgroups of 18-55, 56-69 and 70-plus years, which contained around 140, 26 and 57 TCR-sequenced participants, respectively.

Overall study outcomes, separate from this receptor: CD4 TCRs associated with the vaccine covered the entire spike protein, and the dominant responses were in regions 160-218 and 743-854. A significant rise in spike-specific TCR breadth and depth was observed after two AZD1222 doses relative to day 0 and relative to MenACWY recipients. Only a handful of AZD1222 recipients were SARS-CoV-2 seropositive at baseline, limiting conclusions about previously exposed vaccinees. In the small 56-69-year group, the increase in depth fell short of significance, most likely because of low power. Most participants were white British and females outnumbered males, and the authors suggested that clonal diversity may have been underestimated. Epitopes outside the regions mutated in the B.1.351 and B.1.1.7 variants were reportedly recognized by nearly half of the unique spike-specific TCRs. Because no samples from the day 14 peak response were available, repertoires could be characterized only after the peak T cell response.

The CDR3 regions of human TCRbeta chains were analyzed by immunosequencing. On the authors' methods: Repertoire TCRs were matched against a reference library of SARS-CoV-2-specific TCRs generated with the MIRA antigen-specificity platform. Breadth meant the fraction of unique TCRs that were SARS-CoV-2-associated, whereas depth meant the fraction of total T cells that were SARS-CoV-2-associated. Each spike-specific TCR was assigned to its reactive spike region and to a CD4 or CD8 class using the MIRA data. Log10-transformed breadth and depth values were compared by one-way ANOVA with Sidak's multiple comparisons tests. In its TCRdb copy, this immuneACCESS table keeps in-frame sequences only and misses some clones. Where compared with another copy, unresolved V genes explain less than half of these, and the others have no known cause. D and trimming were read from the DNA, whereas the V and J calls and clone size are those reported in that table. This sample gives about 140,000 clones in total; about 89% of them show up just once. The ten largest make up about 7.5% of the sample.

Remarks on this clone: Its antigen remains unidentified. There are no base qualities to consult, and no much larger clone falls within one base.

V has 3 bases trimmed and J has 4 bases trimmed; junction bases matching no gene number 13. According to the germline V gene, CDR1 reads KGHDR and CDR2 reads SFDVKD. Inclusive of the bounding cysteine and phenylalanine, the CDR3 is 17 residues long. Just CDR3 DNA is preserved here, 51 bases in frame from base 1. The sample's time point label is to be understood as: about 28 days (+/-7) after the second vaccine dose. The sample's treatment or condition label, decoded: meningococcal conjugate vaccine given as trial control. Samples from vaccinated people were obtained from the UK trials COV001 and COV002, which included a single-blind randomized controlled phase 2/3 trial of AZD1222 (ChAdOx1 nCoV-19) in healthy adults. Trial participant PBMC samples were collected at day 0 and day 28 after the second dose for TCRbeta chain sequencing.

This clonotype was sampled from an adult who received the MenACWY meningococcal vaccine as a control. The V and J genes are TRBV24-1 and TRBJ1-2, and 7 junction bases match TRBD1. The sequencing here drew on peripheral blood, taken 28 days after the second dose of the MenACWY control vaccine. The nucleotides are TGTGCCACCAGTGATGAAGGGACAGCAGATTTGGGCTATGGCTACACCTTC. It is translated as CATSDEGTADLGYGYTF.